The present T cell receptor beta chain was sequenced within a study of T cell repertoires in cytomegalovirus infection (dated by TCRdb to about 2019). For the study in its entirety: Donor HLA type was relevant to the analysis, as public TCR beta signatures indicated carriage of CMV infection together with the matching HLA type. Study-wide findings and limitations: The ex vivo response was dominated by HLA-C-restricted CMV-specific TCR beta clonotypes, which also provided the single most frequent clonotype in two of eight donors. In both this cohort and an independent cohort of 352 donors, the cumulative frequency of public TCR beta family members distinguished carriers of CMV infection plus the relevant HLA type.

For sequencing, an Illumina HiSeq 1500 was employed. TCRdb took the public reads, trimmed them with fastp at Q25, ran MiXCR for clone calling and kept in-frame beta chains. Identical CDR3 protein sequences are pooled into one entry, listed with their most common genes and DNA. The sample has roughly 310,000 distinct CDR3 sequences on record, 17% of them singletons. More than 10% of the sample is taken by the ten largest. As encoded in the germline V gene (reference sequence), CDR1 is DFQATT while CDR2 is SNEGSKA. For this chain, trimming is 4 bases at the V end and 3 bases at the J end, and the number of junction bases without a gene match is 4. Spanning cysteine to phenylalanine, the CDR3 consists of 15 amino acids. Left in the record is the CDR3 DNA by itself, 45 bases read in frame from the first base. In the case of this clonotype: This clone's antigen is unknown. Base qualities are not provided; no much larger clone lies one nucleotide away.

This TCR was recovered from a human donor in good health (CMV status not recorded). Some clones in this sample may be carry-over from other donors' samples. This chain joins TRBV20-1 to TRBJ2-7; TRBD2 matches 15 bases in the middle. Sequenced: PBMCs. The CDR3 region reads CSATGLAGGIYEQYF. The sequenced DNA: TGCAGTGCTACAGGACTAGCGGGGGGGATCTACGAGCAGTACTTC.